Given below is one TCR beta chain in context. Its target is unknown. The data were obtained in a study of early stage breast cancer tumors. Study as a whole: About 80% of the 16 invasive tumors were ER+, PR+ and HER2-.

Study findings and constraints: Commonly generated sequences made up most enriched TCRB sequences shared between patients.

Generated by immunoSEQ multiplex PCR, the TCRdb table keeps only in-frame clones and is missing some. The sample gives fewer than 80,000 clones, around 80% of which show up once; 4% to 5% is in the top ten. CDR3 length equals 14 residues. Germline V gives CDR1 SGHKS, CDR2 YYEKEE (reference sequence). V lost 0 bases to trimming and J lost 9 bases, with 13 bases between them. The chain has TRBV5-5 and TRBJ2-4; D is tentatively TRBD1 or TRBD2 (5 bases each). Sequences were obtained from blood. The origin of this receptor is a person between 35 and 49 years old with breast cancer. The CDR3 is CASSLDGGTGIQYF. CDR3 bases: TGTGCCAGCAGCTTGGATGGGGGTACGGGCATTCAGTACTTC.